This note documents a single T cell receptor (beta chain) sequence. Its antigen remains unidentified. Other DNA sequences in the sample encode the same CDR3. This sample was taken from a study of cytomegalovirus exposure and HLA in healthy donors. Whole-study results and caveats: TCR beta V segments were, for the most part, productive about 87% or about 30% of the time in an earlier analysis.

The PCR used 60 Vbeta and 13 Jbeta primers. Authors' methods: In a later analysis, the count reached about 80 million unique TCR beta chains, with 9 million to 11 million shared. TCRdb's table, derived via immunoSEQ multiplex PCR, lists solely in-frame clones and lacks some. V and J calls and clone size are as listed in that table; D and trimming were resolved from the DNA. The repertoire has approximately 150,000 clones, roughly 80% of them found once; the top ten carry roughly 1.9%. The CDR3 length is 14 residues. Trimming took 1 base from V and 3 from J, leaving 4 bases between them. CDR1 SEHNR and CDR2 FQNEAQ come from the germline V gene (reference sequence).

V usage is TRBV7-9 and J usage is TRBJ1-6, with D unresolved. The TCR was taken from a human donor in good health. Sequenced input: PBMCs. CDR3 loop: CASSLDSYNSPLHF. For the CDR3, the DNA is TGTGCCAGCAGCTTAGACAGCTATAATTCACCCCTCCACTTT.